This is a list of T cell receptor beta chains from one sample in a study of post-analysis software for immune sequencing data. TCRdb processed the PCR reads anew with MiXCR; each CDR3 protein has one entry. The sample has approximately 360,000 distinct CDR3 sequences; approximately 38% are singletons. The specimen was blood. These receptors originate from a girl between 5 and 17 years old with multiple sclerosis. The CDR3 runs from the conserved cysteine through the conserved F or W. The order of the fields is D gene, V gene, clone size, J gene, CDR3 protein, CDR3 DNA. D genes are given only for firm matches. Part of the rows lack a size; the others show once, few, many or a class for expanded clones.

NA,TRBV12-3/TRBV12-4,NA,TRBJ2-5,CASSRDTQETQYF,TGTGCCAGCAGCAGGGACACCCAAGAGACCCAGTACTTC
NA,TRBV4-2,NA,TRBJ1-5,CASSQGTGFTNQPQHF,TGTGCCAGCAGCCAGGGCACAGGGTTTACCAATCAGCCCCAGCATTTT
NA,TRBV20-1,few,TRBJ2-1,CSAISGQKRSEQFF,TGCAGTGCCATAAGCGGGCAGAAAAGGAGTGAGCAGTTCTTC
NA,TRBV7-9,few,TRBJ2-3,CASSLLQGCTDTQYF,TGTGCCAGCAGCTTACTGCAGGGGTGCACAGATACGCAGTATTTT
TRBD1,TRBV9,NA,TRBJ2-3,CASSVAGGVYTDTQYF,TGTGCCAGCAGCGTAGCAGGGGGTGTGTACACAGATACGCAGTATTTT
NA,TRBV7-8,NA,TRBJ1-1,CASSLGVTELNTEAFF,TGTGCCAGCAGCTTAGGAGTAACGGAGCTTAACACTGAAGCTTTCTTT
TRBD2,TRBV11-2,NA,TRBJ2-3,CASSKRTSGTTDTQYF,TGTGCCAGCAGCAAACGGACTAGCGGGACCACAGATACGCAGTATTTT
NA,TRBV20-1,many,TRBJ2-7,CSATHGGGWYEQYF,TGCAGTGCTACCCATGGGGGGGGCTGGTACGAGCAGTACTTC
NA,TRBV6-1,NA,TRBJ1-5,CASSNSNQPQHF,TGTGCCTCTTCAAATTCGAATCAGCCCCAGCATTTT
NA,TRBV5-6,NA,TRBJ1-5,CASSLLRGSQPQHF,TGTGCCAGCAGCTTGTTACGGGGATCCCAGCCCCAGCATTTT
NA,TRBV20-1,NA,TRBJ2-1,CSARSLGGAWNEQFF,TGCAGTGCTAGATCCCTCGGAGGAGCGTGGAATGAGCAGTTCTTC
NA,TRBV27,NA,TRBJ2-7,CASSLSSGGPHEQYF,TGTGCCAGCAGTTTATCGTCAGGGGGGCCTCACGAGCAGTACTTC
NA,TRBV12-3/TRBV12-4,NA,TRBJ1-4,CASSSDPLPRTEATNEKLFF,TGTGCCAGCAGTTCAGACCCACTGCCAAGGACGGAAGCAACTAATGAAAAACTGTTTTTT
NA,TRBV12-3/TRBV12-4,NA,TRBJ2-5,CASSFSSEETQYF,TGTGCCAGCAGTTTTTCCTCAGAAGAGACCCAGTACTTC
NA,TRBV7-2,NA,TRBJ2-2,CASSLYTANTGELFF,TGTGCCAGCAGCTTATACACCGCGAACACCGGGGAGCTGTTTTTT
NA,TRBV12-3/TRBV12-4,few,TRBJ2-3,CAGSYNGGTDTQYF,TGTGCCGGCAGTTATAACGGGGGAACAGATACGCAGTATTTT
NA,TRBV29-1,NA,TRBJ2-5,CSVASASGGETQYF,TGCAGCGTTGCAAGCGCCAGTGGGGGAGAGACCCAGTACTTC
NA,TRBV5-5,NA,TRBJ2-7,CASSPAEAGFSYEQYF,TGTGCCAGCAGCCCGGCCGAGGCGGGGTTTTCCTACGAGCAGTACTTC
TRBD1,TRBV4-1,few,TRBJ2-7,CASSRTGTEYNEQYF,TGCGCCAGCAGCCGCACCGGGACAGAATATAACGAGCAGTACTTC
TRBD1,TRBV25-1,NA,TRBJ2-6,CASADRGQSGANVLTF,TGTGCCAGCGCTGACAGGGGACAGTCTGGGGCCAACGTCCTGACTTTC